The 25 T cell receptor beta chains in this list originate from one sample, sequenced in a study of CD8 T cells in ankylosing spondylitis (TCRdb year 2017). These receptors have no identified antigens. Libraries were built with 5' RACE. The data were produced on an Illumina HiSeq 2500. TCRdb redid the processing of the public reads, applying fastp at Q25 and MiXCR, and retained in-frame beta chains. Each entry is one CDR3 protein sequence, shown with its most common DNA and genes. The sample table holds about 220,000 distinct CDR3 sequences, of which around 7.9% were seen once. The ten largest clones add up to 12% to 15% of the sample. Broad study findings and their caveats: Blood from ankylosing spondylitis patients appeared to be characterized by a TCR beta motif made up of eight highly homologous amino acid variants.

The specimen sequenced was blood, either unsorted or a sorted T cell fraction (not recorded which). These receptors were collected from a male donor with ankylosing spondylitis.

This clonotype showed up just a few times. The V and J genes are TRBV7-9 and TRBJ1-5; the match to TRBD1 covers 7 bases. The length of the CDR3 is 16 residues. The J segment lost 3 bases and the V segment lost 4 bases, leaving 9 bases of the junction unmatched. CDR1 and CDR2 from the germline V gene are SEHNR and FQNEAQ (reference sequence). The CDR3 sequence is CASSSSRGGVNQPQHF. The CDR3 nucleotides are TGTGCCAGCAGCTCAAGCAGGGGGGGGGTCAATCAGCCCCAGCATTTT. Filled out from reference TRBV7-9 and TRBJ1-5, the complete variable domain reads DTGVSQNPRHKITKRGQNVTFRCDPISEHNRLYWYRQTLGQGPEFLTYFQNEAQLEKSRLLSDRFSAERPKGSFSTLEIQRTEQGDSAMYLCASSSSRGGVNQPQHFGDGTRLSIL.

In its sample, this clonotype was seen many times. J is TRBJ2-1 and V is TRBV5-1; 8 nucleotides line up with TRBD1. With V trimmed by 5 bases and J by 7 bases, 8 bases remained unmatched. This CDR3 is 14 amino acids long. Germline-derived CDR1 and CDR2 are SGHRS and YFSETQ. Written as DNA, the CDR3 is TGCGCCAGCAGAAACAGGGGGGCTGTGAATGAGCAGTTCTTC. Protein: CASRNRGAVNEQFF. The whole variable domain, filled in from reference TRBV5-1 and TRBJ2-1, reads KAGVTQTPRYLIKTRGQQVTLSCSPISGHRSVSWYQQTPGQGLQFLFEYFSETQRNKGNFPGRFSGRQFSNSRSEMNVSTLELGDSALYLCASRNRGAVNEQFFGPGTRLTVL.

About this clonotype itself: A clone one base away is much larger, so this may be a read error. This chain uses TRBV2 with TRBJ2-1; no clear D. Germline V lookup: CDR1 SNHLY, CDR2 FYNNEI. The V and J ends lost 2 bases and 0 bases respectively, with 17 bases between them. There are 18 residues in the CDR3. The CDR3 spells CASSEFYIVESSYNEQFF. The CDR3 bases are TGTGCCAGCAGTGAATTCTATATAGTTGAGAGCTCCTACAATGAGCAGTTCTTC. Looking up the rest from reference TRBV2 and TRBJ2-1 gives the full variable domain: EPEVTQTPSHQVTQMGQEVILRCVPISNHLYFYWYRQILGQKVEFLVSFYNNEISEKSEIFDDQFSVERPDGSNFTLKIRSTKLEDSAMYFCASSEFYIVESSYNEQFFGPGTRLTVL.

This clonotype was observed many times. The rearrangement joins TRBV29-1 to TRBJ1-2; possible D gene TRBD1, 5 bases. V was shortened by 3 bases and J by 6 bases, with 8 bases between the two germline ends. Germline values: CDR1 SQVTM, CDR2 ANQGSEA. This CDR3 spans 11 amino acids. CDR3 coding DNA: TGCAGCGTTGAGGAGGGGAATGGCTACACCTTC. Amino acid sequence: CSVEEGNGYTF.

This clonotype was recorded a few times. V is TRBV27 and J is TRBJ1-1; 9 positions agree with TRBD1. This CDR3 spans 14 amino acids. V dropped 9 bases and J dropped 4; count of bases not matched to a gene: 9. The germline V gene encodes CDR1 MNHEY and CDR2 SMNVEV (reference sequence). CDR3 residues: CASGTGLLGTEAFF. As DNA, the CDR3 is TGTGCCAGTGGGACAGGGTTATTGGGCACTGAAGCTTTCTTT.

This clonotype was counted many times. V is TRBV7-9 and J is TRBJ2-7; D is perhaps TRBD1 or TRBD2 (5 bases each). Trimming left V 4 bases short and J 0 bases short, with 16 bases between. CDR1 is SEHNR, CDR2 FQNEAQ, per germline (reference sequence). The CDR3 is 16 amino acids. CDR3 sequence reads: CASSYRDRSYSYEQYF. The CDR3 DNA reads as TGTGCCAGCAGCTATCGGGACCGCTCCTACTCCTACGAGCAGTACTTC. Full variable domain (remainder filled in from reference TRBV7-9 and TRBJ2-7): DTGVSQNPRHKITKRGQNVTFRCDPISEHNRLYWYRQTLGQGPEFLTYFQNEAQLEKSRLLSDRFSAERPKGSFSTLEIQRTEQGDSAMYLCASSYRDRSYSYEQYFGPGTRLTVT.

This clonotype turned up a few times. V gene TRBV6-2 or TRBV6-3 combines with J gene TRBJ2-1; maybe TRBD2 (6 bases). Germline CDR1 and CDR2: MNHEY and SVGEGT. Trimming pared 6 bases from V and 7 bases from J, leaving 13 bases between. The CDR3 runs 13 residues. The CDR3 reads CASRPGTLNEQFF. The CDR3 region has the DNA TGTGCCAGCAGACCCGGGACTCTGAATGAGCAGTTCTTC.

In this sample, this clonotype turned up many times. The CDR3 loop reads CSANRDRKYEQYF. The CDR3 bases are TGCAGTGCTAACCGGGACAGAAAATACGAGCAGTACTTC. The chain couples TRBV20-1 to TRBJ2-7, with TRBD1 identical over 7 bases. Trimming at V came to 4 bases and at J to 4 bases, leaving 7 bases not matched to a gene. This CDR3 is built from 13 residues. Per germline, CDR1 DFQATT and CDR2 SNEGSKA (reference sequence).

The V and J genes are TRBV27 and TRBJ1-1; perhaps TRBD1 as D (5 bases). Germline CDR1 MNHEY, CDR2 SMNVEV (reference sequence). CDR3 size: 15 residues. The germline V and J ends were trimmed by 7 bases and 1 base, with 16 bases remaining between them. The CDR3, as DNA: TGTGCCAGCAAAGGACAAGGGGCGGCGAACACTGAAGCTTTCTTT. The encoded protein is CASKGQGAANTEAFF.

This clonotype showed up many times. The chain recombines TRBV6-1 with TRBJ2-7; TRBD2 matches at 10 bases. This CDR3 has 14 residues. Germline V lookup: CDR1 MNHNS, CDR2 SASEGT. Trimming removed 5 bases from V and 4 bases from J; junction bases left unmatched: 5. CDR3 sequence reads: CASSKRGGRYEQYF. For the CDR3, the DNA is TGTGCCAGCAGTAAGCGGGGGGGCAGATACGAGCAGTACTTC.

This clonotype was seen repeatedly, ten times or more. The J gene is TRBJ2-7, the V gene TRBV5-6; the match to TRBD2 covers 10 bases. The CDR3 runs to 15 residues. Germline V lookup: CDR1 SGHDT, CDR2 YYEEEE. Unmatched junction bases numbered 2, after V lost 0 bases and J lost 2 bases. The CDR3 DNA reads as TGTGCCAGCAGCTTGGAACTAGCGGGACCCTACGAGCAGTACTTC. Its translation: CASSLELAGPYEQYF.

This clonotype was counted ten times or more. The chain is built from TRBV4-3 and TRBJ2-3, with unresolved D. The CDR3 consists of 16 residues. Looked up from germline, CDR1 is LGHNA and CDR2 is YSLEER. V was trimmed by 4 bases and J by 1 base, leaving 15 bases between them. The CDR3 loop is CASSPTGTRRTDTQYF. DNA of the CDR3: TGCGCCAGCAGCCCCACCGGAACGCGGCGCACAGATACGCAGTATTTT.

This clonotype was counted at least ten times. The J gene is TRBJ2-1, the V gene TRBV6-5; TRBD1 matches 9 bases. Germline lookup yields CDR1 MNHEY and CDR2 SVGAGI. V lost 2 bases to trimming and J lost 4 bases; unmatched junction nucleotides: 3. The CDR3 has 15 residues. The CDR3 reads CASSYADRGYNEQFF. The CDR3 region has the DNA TGTGCCAGCAGTTACGCGGACAGGGGTTACAATGAGCAGTTCTTC.

This clonotype showed up many times. The rearrangement links TRBV27 to TRBJ2-7; no firm D call. The germline V gene has CDR1 MNHEY and CDR2 SMNVEV (reference sequence). The V and J ends lost 4 bases and 7 bases respectively, with 14 bases between them. This CDR3 is built from 13 residues. The CDR3 reads CASSSDEKLEQYF. CDR3 nucleotides: TGTGCCAGCAGTTCGGACGAAAAATTAGAGCAGTACTTC.

This clonotype has only a few counts. This rearrangement joins TRBV7-9 to TRBJ1-5; unclear D gene. The CDR3 contains 15 residues. The V and J ends lost 5 bases and 4 bases respectively, with 15 bases between them. Looked up from germline, CDR1 is SEHNR and CDR2 is FQNEAQ (reference sequence). Written as DNA, the CDR3 is TGTGCCAGCAGCCCGGTTGGCAGCTCGAATCAGCCCCAGCATTTT. This translates into CASSPVGSSNQPQHF.

CDR3: CASSPWTSGGFVEELFF. Written as DNA, the CDR3 is TGTGCCAGCAGCCCTTGGACTAGCGGGGGATTCGTAGAGGAGCTGTTTTTT. This chain links TRBV3-1 with TRBJ2-2, with 13 bases identical to TRBD2. The junction had 12 bases not matched to a gene; V was cut back by 4 bases and J by 10 bases. Germline lookup yields CDR1 LGHDT and CDR2 YNNKEL (reference sequence). The CDR3 extends over 17 amino acids.

This clonotype was detected ten times or more. The V call is TRBV28, the J call TRBJ1-1; D is uncertain. Germline CDR1 and CDR2: MDHEN and SYDVKM. Trimming left V 6 bases short and J 0 bases short, with 11 bases between. The CDR3 sequence is 14 residues long. Here the CDR3 DNA reads TGTGCCAGCAGCGTATGGGGATTGAACACTGAAGCTTTCTTT. Protein product: CASSVWGLNTEAFF.

This clonotype has a count of ten or more. V and J are TRBV6-2 or TRBV6-3 and TRBJ1-1; tentatively, D is TRBD1 (5 bases). Germline V gives CDR1 MNHEY, CDR2 SVGEGT. CDR3 length: 16 amino acids. V shed 0 bases and J shed 0 bases, with 11 bases lying between them. The CDR3 region is CASSYSWTQLNTEAFF. The CDR3, as DNA: TGTGCCAGCAGTTACTCCTGGACACAATTGAACACTGAAGCTTTCTTT.

This clonotype was detected many times. The rearrangement joins TRBV27 to TRBJ1-6; D remains unclear. This CDR3 spans 15 amino acids. Germline CDR1 reads MNHEY; CDR2 reads SMNVEV (reference sequence). Trimming left V 4 bases short and J 0 bases short, with 7 bases between. The CDR3 DNA reads as TGTGCCAGCAGTTCCGGGCCCTCCTATAATTCACCCCTCCACTTT. Protein product: CASSSGPSYNSPLHF.

This rearrangement joins TRBV6-2 or TRBV6-3 to TRBJ2-1; 7 bases are shared with TRBD2. Germline CDR1 is MNHEY and CDR2 is SVGEGT. This CDR3 comprises 20 residues. The J segment lost 4 bases and the V segment lost 7 bases, leaving 25 bases of the junction unmatched. As DNA, the CDR3 is TGTGCCAGCAAGCGGGGAAGAGGTGGCGACGAGTACTTCGTATACAATGAGCAGTTCTTC. It specifies CASKRGRGGDEYFVYNEQFF.

This clonotype has at least ten counts. V gene TRBV6-1 combines with J gene TRBJ2-7, with D perhaps matching TRBD2 (6 bases). This CDR3 is 15 amino acids long. Per germline, CDR1 MNHNS and CDR2 SASEGT. Trimming took 6 bases from V and 0 from J, leaving 15 bases between them. The DNA for the CDR3 is TGTGCCAGCAGCAACAAGAAGCGGGCCTCCTACGAGCAGTACTTC. This gives the protein CASSNKKRASYEQYF.

This clonotype has at least ten counts. The rearrangement links TRBV6-2 or TRBV6-3 to TRBJ2-2; tentative D call: TRBD1 (6 bases). This CDR3 contains 15 residues. Trimming shortened V by 5 bases and J by 5 bases, and 15 bases separated the two germline ends. The germline gives CDR1 MNHEY, CDR2 SVGEGT. In nucleotides, the CDR3 is TGTGCCAGCAGTCTCCGCAGGGGACCTACCGGGGAGCTGTTTTTT. This codes for CASSLRRGPTGELFF.

There are many counts of this clonotype. The chain couples TRBV12-3 or TRBV12-4 to TRBJ2-7; D might be TRBD1 (5 bases). The V gene lost 4 bases and the J gene lost 2 bases, with 18 bases spanning the gap. The CDR3 is 16 residues long. The CDR3 reads CASSSGFIPNPYEQYF. The DNA for the CDR3 is TGTGCCAGCAGTTCAGGGTTTATACCGAACCCCTACGAGCAGTACTTC.

This clonotype was recorded many times. The rearrangement links TRBV25-1 to TRBJ1-2, with TRBD1 identical over 7 bases. The CDR3 totals 12 residues. The germline V gene has CDR1 MGHDK and CDR2 SYGVNS. V lost 8 bases, J lost 8 bases, and 8 bases stayed unmatched. The CDR3 DNA is TGTGCCAGCCTGGAGGGGGCGCAGGGCTACACCTTC. It yields the protein CASLEGAQGYTF.

The chain uses TRBV7-9 and TRBJ1-1, with D hard to call. V lost 5 bases, J lost 10 bases, and 11 bases lay in between. The CDR3 is 11 residues long. Germline V gene lookup returns CDR1 SEHNR and CDR2 FQNEAQ (reference sequence). CDR3 sequence reads: CASSPGERAFF. CDR3 DNA: TGTGCCAGCAGCCCCGGGGAGCGAGCTTTCTTT.